This entry lists 18 T cell receptor beta chains sequenced from one sample in a study of molecular identifiers for immune sequencing clone quantification. TCRdb used MiXCR to reprocess the PCR reads, holding one entry per CDR3 protein. The table lists 50,000 to 70,000 distinct CDR3 sequences, 18% of them singletons. The sample taken for sequencing was naive CD8+ T cells from blood, with Jurkat cell RNA spiked in. Subset: FACS-sorted CD8+CD4-CCR7+CD45RA+ naive T cells. The receptors shown here come from a human donor in good health. Some libraries in this study had Jurkat cell RNA spiked in.

Ten or more counts support this clonotype. V and J are TRBV3-1 and TRBJ1-2, with D perhaps TRBD1 (6 bases). CDR3 length equals 14 residues. Germline V gene data show CDR1 as LGHDT and CDR2 as YNNKEL (reference sequence). V lost 7 bases and J lost 4, with 16 bases in between. CDR3 bases: TGTGCCAGCACCCTAAAAGGGGGACGCTATGGCTACACCTTC. Protein sequence: CASTLKGGRYGYTF.

This clonotype showed up many times. The rearrangement links TRBV6-5 to TRBJ1-1; weak D call: TRBD1 (5 bases). Germline assignment: CDR1 MNHEY and CDR2 SVGAGI. V was trimmed by 1 base and J by 3 bases, leaving 24 bases between them. This CDR3 contains 19 residues. The DNA for the CDR3 is TGTGCCAGCAGTTACTACAGTTCTGACCCACAGGATTTGGACACTGAAGCTTTCTTT. The encoded protein is CASSYYSSDPQDLDTEAFF.

This clonotype was found a few times. The conserved final phenylalanine or tryptophan is absent from the CDR3, which likely points to a read error. This chain links TRBV13 with TRBJ2-4, with 11 bases fitting TRBD2. The V gene end was trimmed by 0 bases and the J gene end by 0 bases; junction bases not matched to a gene: 4. The CDR3 spans 18 residues. Germline-derived CDR1 and CDR2 are PRHDT and FYEKMQ (reference sequence). CDR3 sequence (DNA): TGTGCCAGCAGCTTAGGACTAGCGGGGGCACTAGCCAAAAACATTCAGTACCTC. As protein: CASSLGLAGALAKNIQYL.

This clonotype was detected ten times or more. This chain uses TRBV29-1 with TRBJ2-7, with 9 bases lining up with TRBD2. Germline CDR1 SQVTM, CDR2 ANQGSEA. The CDR3 consists of 13 residues. The ends lost 6 bases at V and 2 bases at J; junction bases unmatched: 5. The CDR3 reads CSVRTSAAYEQYF. As DNA, the CDR3 is TGCAGCGTCAGGACTAGCGCCGCCTACGAGCAGTACTTC.

The CDR3 spells CSARDTSNYGYTF. Written as DNA, the CDR3 is TGCAGTGCTAGAGACACATCTAACTATGGCTACACCTTC. The gene calls are TRBV20-1 and TRBJ1-2; no definite D call. The germline V gene has CDR1 DFQATT and CDR2 SNEGSKA (reference sequence). V dropped 0 bases and J dropped 0 bases, with 5 bases sitting between them. The CDR3 has 13 residues.

This clonotype was seen many times. J is TRBJ2-3 and V is TRBV6-1; perhaps TRBD2 as D (6 bases). The germline V gene encodes CDR1 MNHNS and CDR2 SASEGT. This CDR3 has 14 residues. Trimming took 6 bases from V and 1 from J, leaving 11 bases between them. Here the CDR3 DNA reads TGTGCCAGCAGCGACCCGGGGGGCACAGATACGCAGTATTTT. This translates into CASSDPGGTDTQYF.

Comments on this clonotype: The junction does not match germline at one end; this may be a read error. The chain is built from TRBV5-5 and TRBJ2-3, with 8 bases matching TRBD1. The CDR3 runs 15 residues. Germline V CDR1 and CDR2: SGHKS, YYEKEE (reference sequence). In DNA, the CDR3 is TGTGCCAGCAGCCCCTGGACAGGGATCACAGATACGCAGTACTTT. The encoded protein is CASSPWTGITDTQYF.

Notes on this clonotype: Just one base apart from a much larger clone, this may be a read error. V is TRBV27 and J is TRBJ2-7; TRBD2 matches 7 bases. The germline V gene has CDR1 MNHEY and CDR2 SMNVEV (reference sequence). The CDR3 consists of 13 residues. The CDR3, as DNA: TGTGCCAGCAGTTTTTCCGCGGGGGACGAGCGGTACTTC. Its protein is CASSFSAGDERYF.

Many counts were recorded for this clonotype. The J gene is TRBJ1-6, the V gene TRBV20-1; possibly TRBD1 for D (5 bases). Germline assignment: CDR1 DFQATT and CDR2 SNEGSKA (reference sequence). V lost 4 bases to trimming and J lost 0 bases, with 7 bases between them. The CDR3 has 14 residues. CDR3 region: CSATDSSYNSPLHF. The CDR3 DNA reads TGCAGTGCTACCGACAGCTCCTATAATTCACCCCTCCACTTT.

A note on this clonotype: A much larger clone differs from this one at a single base, so this may be a read error. The chain joins TRBV13 to TRBJ2-3; D is perhaps TRBD1 or TRBD2 (5 bases each). This CDR3 has 15 residues. The V end was cut by 4 bases, the J end by 2 bases, with 13 bases between. Germline assignment: CDR1 PRHDT and CDR2 FYEKMQ (reference sequence). CDR3: CASSSGAGITDTQYF. In nucleotides, the CDR3 is TGTGCCAGCAGCTCCGGGGCAGGAATCACAGATACGCAGTATTTT.

This clonotype was recorded many times. The rearrangement joins TRBV4-1 to TRBJ2-7; D gene unclear. Germline V gene lookup returns CDR1 MGHRA and CDR2 YSYEKL. The CDR3 covers 13 residues. The V end was cut by 0 bases, the J end by 4 bases, with 7 bases between. CDR3 protein: CASSQESAYEQYF. The CDR3 coding sequence is TGCGCCAGCAGCCAAGAATCAGCTTACGAGCAGTACTTC.

This clonotype was seen at least ten times. The CDR3 DNA follows: TGCAGCGTTGATTCGACTAGTGAAAGCAATGAGCAGTTCTTC. Its protein is CSVDSTSESNEQFF. V usage is TRBV29-1 and J usage is TRBJ2-1; TRBD2 might be the D (6 bases). The CDR3 runs 14 residues. V was cut by 3 bases and J by 6 bases, with 15 bases left in between. Germline CDR1 and CDR2: SQVTM and ANQGSEA.

This clonotype was found many times. The chain combines TRBV7-3 with TRBJ2-1; a possible D gene is TRBD1 (5 bases). V was clipped by 2 bases and J by 1 base, with 12 bases between them. Per the germline V gene, CDR1 is SGHTA and CDR2 is FQGTGA. This CDR3 has 16 residues. The DNA for the CDR3 is TGTGCCAGCAGCTTATCAGGGTGGAAGTCCTACAATGAGCAGTTCTTC. This sequence encodes CASSLSGWKSYNEQFF.

This clonotype came up many times. J is TRBJ2-7 and V is TRBV28, with 13 bases that match TRBD2. Trimming at V came to 6 bases and at J to 3 bases, leaving 5 bases not matched to a gene. CDR3 length: 15 residues. CDR1 MDHEN and CDR2 SYDVKM come from the germline V gene. CDR3 nucleotides: TGTGCCAGCAGCTGGACTAGCGGGAGTTTCTACGAGCAGTACTTC. It yields the protein CASSWTSGSFYEQYF.

This clonotype was detected only a few times. This chain connects TRBV27 to TRBJ1-5, with a possible D match to TRBD1 (5 bases). The CDR3 consists of 13 residues. Germline CDR1 MNHEY, CDR2 SMNVEV (reference sequence). Trimming left V 8 bases short and J 2 bases short, with 10 bases between. CDR3 residues: CASGGGGNQPQHF. Written as DNA, the CDR3 is TGTGCCAGCGGCGGGGGAGGCAATCAGCCCCAGCATTTT.

This clonotype occurred many times. The chain links TRBV12-3 or TRBV12-4 to TRBJ2-1; 7 bases match TRBD2. CDR3 length equals 17 residues. The V segment lost 2 bases and the J segment 4 bases; nucleotides outside the gene matches: 11. CDR3 DNA: TGTGCCAGCAGTTTATTTTGGGGGGAGGGCTTGTACAATGAGCAGTTCTTC. This sequence encodes CASSLFWGEGLYNEQFF.

This clonotype was seen many times. This chain uses TRBV7-6 with TRBJ2-6; D gene unclear. V was trimmed by 0 bases and J by 1 base, leaving 7 bases between them. Germline assignment: CDR1 SGHVS and CDR2 FNYEAQ. The CDR3 has 16 residues. The CDR3 here is CASSLARVSGANVLTF. Here the CDR3 DNA reads TGTGCCAGCAGCTTAGCCCGCGTGTCTGGGGCCAACGTCCTGACTTTC.

This clonotype was recorded at least ten times. The CDR3 DNA reads TGTGCCAGCAGCCAAGAAGGTTGGTCCACCCATACGCAGTATTTT. Residues: CASSQEGWSTHTQYF. The V gene is TRBV3-1, the J gene TRBJ2-3, with no clear D. The CDR3 runs to 15 residues. Between the trimmed V and J ends, which lost 0 bases and 7 bases, there was a span of 14 bases. Germline V CDR1 and CDR2: LGHDT, YNNKEL (reference sequence).